These 4 T cell receptor beta chains were all obtained from the same sample, sequenced in a study of shared clonotypes between healthy human individuals. Using immunoSEQ multiplex PCR, the repertoire was profiled, and TCRdb retains in-frame clones only, with some absent. The sample records 190,000 or so clones, 65% to 80% being singletons. Sequencing input: memory CD4+ T cells sorted from blood. Noted subset: CD45RA-negative fraction. The receptors stem from a man between 25 and 39 years old in good health.

This chain connects TRBV6-1 to TRBJ2-3, with D tentatively TRBD1 (5 bases). This CDR3 is built from 14 residues. The germline gives CDR1 MNHNS, CDR2 SASEGT. V lost 5 bases and J 6 bases, leaving 15 bases between the germline ends. CDR3 sequence (DNA): TGTGCCAGCAGTCTTCTTTCACAGGAGGATACGCAGTATTTT. Protein sequence: CASSLLSQEDTQYF.

J is TRBJ2-5 and V is TRBV29-1; 11 positions match TRBD1. Germline V CDR1 and CDR2: SQVTM, ANQGSEA. Trimming at V came to 5 bases and at J to 7 bases, leaving 15 bases not matched to a gene. This CDR3 comprises 16 residues. The CDR3 sequence: CSVLGQGARLLSTQYF. The CDR3 region has the DNA TGCAGCGTTCTTGGACAGGGGGCAAGGTTGTTGTCGACCCAGTACTTC.

The chain has TRBV21-1 and TRBJ2-2; the D segment call TRBD1 is taken from the table without a DNA check. TRBV21-1 is deemed a pseudogene. CDR3 length: 14 residues. The CDR3 nucleotides are TGTGCCAGAGAACAGGGGAAGGACACCGGGGAGCTGTTTTTT. It yields the protein CAREQGKDTGELFF.

This clone was detected only a few times. The genes are TRBV19 and TRBJ2-7; D remains ambiguous. Trimming cost V 3 bases and J 2 bases, with 20 bases left between them. CDR1 is LNHDA, CDR2 SQIVND, per germline (reference sequence). The CDR3 sequence is 17 residues long. CDR3 region: CASSISLATPRTYEQYF. CDR3 sequence (DNA): TGTGCCAGTAGTATTTCACTCGCGACACCCAGAACCTACGAGCAGTACTTC.